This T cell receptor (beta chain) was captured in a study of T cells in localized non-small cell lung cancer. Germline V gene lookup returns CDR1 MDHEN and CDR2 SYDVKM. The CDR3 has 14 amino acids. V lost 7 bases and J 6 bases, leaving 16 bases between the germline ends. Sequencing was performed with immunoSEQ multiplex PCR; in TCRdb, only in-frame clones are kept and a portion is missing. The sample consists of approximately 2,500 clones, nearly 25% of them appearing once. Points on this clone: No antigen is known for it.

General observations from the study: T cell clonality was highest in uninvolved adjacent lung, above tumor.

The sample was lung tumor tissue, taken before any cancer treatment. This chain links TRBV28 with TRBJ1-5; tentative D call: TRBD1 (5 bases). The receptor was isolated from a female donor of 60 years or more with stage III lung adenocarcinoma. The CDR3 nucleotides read TGTGCCAGCAAACCAGGGAAGGGCGCTCAGCCCCAGCATTTT. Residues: CASKPGKGAQPQHF.